This TCR beta chain is from a study of identifying expanded T cells in peripheral blood. V lost 5 bases to trimming and J lost 10 bases, with 18 bases between them. The CDR3 has 15 amino acids. In germline, CDR1 is SGHVS, CDR2 FQNEAQ. Points on this clone: Its antigen remains unidentified.

Healthy donors had no documented immune events, such as infections, while sampled. TCRdb keeps only in-frame clones here, not all; method: immunoSEQ multiplex PCR. The table shows 70,000 to 95,000 clones, with 88% occurring only once. Study conclusions and caveats: Variance in clone template counts between approximately 2-week samples significantly increased with total template count across all healthy donors. Differentially abundant clones: around 1.2 between replicates, 15 to 17 at around 2 weeks, under 25 at four.

The specimen sequenced was blood. The sequence was obtained from a person between 18 and 75 years old in good health. The chain recombines TRBV7-8 with TRBJ1-6, with D tentatively TRBD1 (6 bases). CDR3 coding DNA: TGTGCCAGCAGCCCCCAAACAGGGTTCGTCTCACCCCTCCACTTT. As protein: CASSPQTGFVSPLHF.